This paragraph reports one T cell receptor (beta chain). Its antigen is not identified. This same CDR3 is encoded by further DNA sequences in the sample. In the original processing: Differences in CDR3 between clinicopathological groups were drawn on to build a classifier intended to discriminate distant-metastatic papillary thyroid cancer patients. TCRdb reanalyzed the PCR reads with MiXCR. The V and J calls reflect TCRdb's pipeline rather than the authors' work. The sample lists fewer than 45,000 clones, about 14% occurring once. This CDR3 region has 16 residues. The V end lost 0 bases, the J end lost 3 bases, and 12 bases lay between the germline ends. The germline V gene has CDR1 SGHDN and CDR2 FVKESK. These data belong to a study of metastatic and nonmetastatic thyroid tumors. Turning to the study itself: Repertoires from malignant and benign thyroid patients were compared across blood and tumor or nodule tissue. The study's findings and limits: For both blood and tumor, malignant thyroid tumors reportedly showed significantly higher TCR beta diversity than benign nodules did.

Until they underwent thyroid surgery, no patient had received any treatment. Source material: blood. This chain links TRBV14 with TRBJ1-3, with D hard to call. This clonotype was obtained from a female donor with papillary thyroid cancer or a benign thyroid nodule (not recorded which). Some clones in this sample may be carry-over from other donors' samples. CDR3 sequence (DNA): TGTGCCAGCAGCCAAGATTCGGGTATTCTTGGAAACACCATATATTTT. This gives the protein CASSQDSGILGNTIYF.